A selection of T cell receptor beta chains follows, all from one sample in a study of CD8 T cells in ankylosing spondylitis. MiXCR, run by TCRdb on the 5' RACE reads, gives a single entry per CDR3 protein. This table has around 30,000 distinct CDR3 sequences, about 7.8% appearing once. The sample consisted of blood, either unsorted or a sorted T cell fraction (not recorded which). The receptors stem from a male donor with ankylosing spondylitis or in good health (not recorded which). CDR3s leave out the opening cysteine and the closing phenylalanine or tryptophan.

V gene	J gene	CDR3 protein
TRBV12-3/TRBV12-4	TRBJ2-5	ASRPFLAGEETQY
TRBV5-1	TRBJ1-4	ASSLTGDEKLF
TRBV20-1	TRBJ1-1	SARDRGRRLNTEAF
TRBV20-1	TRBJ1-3	SAPSDSRNTIY
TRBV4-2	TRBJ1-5	ASSQPGQGNQPQH
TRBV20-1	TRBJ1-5	SAYDGRNQPQH
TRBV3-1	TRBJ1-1	ASSHGRQSTEAF
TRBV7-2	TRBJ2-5	ASSLVGFSGSSETQY
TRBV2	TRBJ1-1	ASGSTGTAMNTEAF
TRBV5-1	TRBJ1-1	ASSPRDRGEAF
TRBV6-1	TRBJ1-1	ASSSRPRGNTEAF
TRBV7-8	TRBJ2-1	ASSLSGRAHNEQF
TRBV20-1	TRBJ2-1	SATPGTGENEQF
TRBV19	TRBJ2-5	ASSSRTVQETQY
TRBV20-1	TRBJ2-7	SASPGQNYEQY
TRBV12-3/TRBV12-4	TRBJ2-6	ASSRGLASGANVLT
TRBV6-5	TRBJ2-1	ASSYSGVAGIYNEQF